The 20 T cell receptor beta chains below were found in one sample sequenced in a study of T-cell memory formation after mild COVID-19. TCRdb itself ran the 5' RACE reads through MiXCR, one entry per CDR3 protein. In the table there are about 310,000 distinct CDR3 sequences, around 15% of which are singletons. Sequenced material: PBMCs or a T cell subset sorted from them (not recorded which). The receptor source for this set is a man aged 18 to 29 who had mild COVID-19 (a few samples of this study predate the infection). Cell type and time point are not known.

This chain connects TRBV6-6 to TRBJ2-7; D unclear. CDR3 length equals 11 residues. V lost 6 bases to trimming and J lost 3 bases, with 6 bases between them. Germline CDR1 reads MNHNY; CDR2 reads SVGAGI (reference sequence). The CDR3 region has the DNA TGTGCCAGCAGATTCTACTACGAGCAGTACTTC. Its protein is CASRFYYEQYF.

The chain has TRBV19 and TRBJ1-1; 10 nucleotides match TRBD1. J was trimmed by 6 bases and V by 10 bases; bases with no gene match: 11. CDR1 and CDR2 (germline): LNHDA, SQIVND (reference sequence). The CDR3 loop spans 14 amino acids. This CDR3 is CATRPGTGAAEAFF. The CDR3 nucleotides read TGTGCCACTCGTCCCGGGACAGGGGCGGCTGAAGCTTTCTTT.

The CDR3 loop reads CASSFTSRGTDTQYF. DNA of the CDR3: TGTGCCAGCAGCTTTACTTCGAGGGGCACAGATACGCAGTATTTT. The chain employs TRBV7-2 and TRBJ2-3; D is possibly TRBD2 (5 bases). CDR1 SGHTA and CDR2 FQGNSA come from the germline V gene. This CDR3 is built from 15 residues. The ends were cut back, 3 bases at V and 1 base at J, with 11 bases in the middle.

V and J are TRBV7-3 and TRBJ2-3, with a weak D call TRBD1 (6 bases). The CDR3 is 15 residues long. Trimming stripped 4 bases from V and 4 bases from J, with 15 bases between. The germline CDR1 and CDR2 sequences are SGHTA and FQGTGA. The CDR3 protein is CASSSTGLVADTQYF. The CDR3 DNA reads as TGTGCCAGCAGCTCCACAGGGTTGGTAGCAGATACGCAGTATTTT. Full variable domain (missing parts from reference TRBV7-3 and TRBJ2-3): GAGVSQTPSNKVTEKGKYVELRCDPISGHTALYWYRQSLGQGPEFLIYFQGTGAADDSGLPNDRFFAVRPEGSVSTLKIQRTERGDSAVYLCASSSTGLVADTQYFGPGTRLTVL.

This clonotype came up a few times. The rearrangement uses TRBV4-3 and TRBJ1-6; no reliable D call. Trimming cost V 1 base and J 7 bases, with 23 bases left between them. CDR1 and CDR2 from the germline V gene are LGHNA and YSLEER. This CDR3 comprises 19 residues. CDR3 nucleotides: TGCGCCAGCAGCCAAGGGTGGGCCAAAGTTCGGGCGGAGAATTCACCCCTCCACTTT. Translated, it gives CASSQGWAKVRAENSPLHF.

The CDR3 is CASSYSPDRNTGELFF. The DNA of the CDR3 is TGTGCCAGCAGTTACTCCCCCGACAGAAACACCGGGGAGCTGTTTTTT. This sequence joins TRBV6-2 or TRBV6-3 and TRBJ2-2; possibly TRBD1 for D (5 bases). CDR1 is MNHEY, CDR2 SVGEGT, per germline. Deletions cut 0 bases from V and 2 bases from J, with 10 bases between. The CDR3 is 16 residues long.

The chain is built from TRBV2 and TRBJ1-5; D is undetermined. The CDR3 has 17 residues. In germline, CDR1 is SNHLY, CDR2 FYNNEI. Between the trimmed V and J ends, which lost 1 base and 1 base, there was a span of 14 bases. The CDR3: CASSEVQPSVSNQPQHF. DNA of the CDR3: TGTGCCAGCAGTGAAGTACAGCCATCAGTGAGCAATCAGCCCCAGCATTTT.

The chain uses TRBV4-2 and TRBJ2-2, with D uncertain. V shed 2 bases and J shed 1 base, with 8 bases lying between them. The CDR3 totals 15 residues. Germline V CDR1 and CDR2: LGHNA, YNFKEQ. The CDR3 region is CASSQSSLNTGELFF. The CDR3 DNA reads as TGTGCCAGCAGCCAATCCAGCTTGAACACCGGGGAGCTGTTTTTT.

This rearrangement joins TRBV12-3 or TRBV12-4 to TRBJ2-1, with 8 bases aligning to TRBD1. Trimming at V came to 6 bases and at J to 3 bases, leaving 7 bases not matched to a gene. CDR3 length equals 15 residues. DNA for the CDR3: TGTGCCAGCAGGATGACAGGGGAAGTCTACAATGAGCAGTTCTTC. It yields the protein CASRMTGEVYNEQFF.

The V gene is TRBV4-2, the J gene TRBJ2-7; D is undetermined. In germline, CDR1 is LGHNA, CDR2 YNFKEQ. V shed 3 bases and J shed 3 bases, with 15 bases lying between them. CDR3 length equals 15 residues. Here the CDR3 DNA reads TGTGCCAGCAGCCATGGAAAAAATCCCAACTACGAGCAGTACTTC. Translation: CASSHGKNPNYEQYF.

This clonotype came up a few times. V gene TRBV29-1 combines with J gene TRBJ2-1, with 8 bases aligning to TRBD2. CDR1 is SQVTM, CDR2 ANQGSEA, per germline. The CDR3 runs to 14 residues. V shed 3 bases, J shed 5 bases, and the junction held 6 bases outside the gene matches. The CDR3 DNA reads TGCAGCGTTGAGAAGCGGGGGAGAAACAATGAGCAGTTCTTC. Its protein is CSVEKRGRNNEQFF.

This chain connects TRBV2 to TRBJ2-6; tentative D call: TRBD1 (5 bases). This CDR3 spans 14 amino acids. The V and J ends lost 8 bases and 1 base respectively, with 9 bases between them. CDR1 is SNHLY, CDR2 FYNNEI, per germline. The CDR3 is CASGAGSGANVLTF. The CDR3 nucleotides read TGTGCCAGCGGGGCAGGGTCTGGGGCCAACGTCCTGACTTTC.

This clonotype was found many times. V usage is TRBV7-2 and J usage is TRBJ2-3; no definite D call. V lost 2 bases to trimming and J lost 0 bases, with 12 bases between them. The CDR3 has 16 amino acids. Germline V gene data show CDR1 as SGHTA and CDR2 as FQGNSA. CDR3 sequence reads: CASSLYSPLSTDTQYF. The CDR3 coding sequence is TGTGCCAGCAGCTTATACTCGCCGCTGAGCACAGATACGCAGTATTTT.

This clonotype was seen a handful of times. V and J are TRBV5-1 and TRBJ2-1, with TRBD2 as a possible D gene (6 bases). The CDR3 consists of 16 residues. With 0 bases removed from V and 0 bases from J, the gap between germline ends came to 10 bases. Germline assignment: CDR1 SGHRS and CDR2 YFSETQ. The CDR3 DNA follows: TGCGCCAGCAGCTTGGCGGGGGTTTTCTCCTACAATGAGCAGTTCTTC. Translated: CASSLAGVFSYNEQFF. Looking up the rest from reference TRBV5-1 and TRBJ2-1 gives the full variable domain: KAGVTQTPRYLIKTRGQQVTLSCSPISGHRSVSWYQQTPGQGLQFLFEYFSETQRNKGNFPGRFSGRQFSNSRSEMNVSTLELGDSALYLCASSLAGVFSYNEQFFGPGTRLTVL.

This sequence joins TRBV6-5 and TRBJ2-2, with 9 nucleotides matching TRBD2. Germline V CDR1 and CDR2: MNHEY, SVGAGI. The V and J ends lost 0 bases and 6 bases, in that order; junction bases with no gene match: 5. The CDR3 spans 16 residues. The DNA for the CDR3 is TGTGCCAGCAGTTACTCGGCGGGGGGGCCCCCCGGGGAGCTGTTTTTT. Amino acids: CASSYSAGGPPGELFF.

This clonotype has more than one count but fewer than ten. Written as DNA, the CDR3 is TGTGCCAGCAGCTTAGAGTTTAGACGGACTAGTAACTATGGCTACACCTTC. Its protein product is CASSLEFRRTSNYGYTF. This chain uses TRBV7-6 with TRBJ1-2; D ambiguous. The V gene lost 1 base and the J gene lost 1 base, with 16 bases spanning the gap. Per germline, CDR1 SGHVS and CDR2 FNYEAQ. This CDR3 has 17 amino acids.

A few counts support this clonotype. This chain joins TRBV5-1 and TRBJ2-1; no clear D. Germline values: CDR1 SGHRS, CDR2 YFSETQ. This CDR3 has 13 residues. The V and J ends lost 1 base and 8 bases respectively, with 10 bases between them. The CDR3 sequence: CASSLTVLDEQFF. DNA for the CDR3: TGCGCCAGCAGCTTGACAGTTCTGGATGAGCAGTTCTTC.

The chain combines TRBV20-1 with TRBJ2-5; tentatively, D is TRBD2 (5 bases). CDR3 size: 12 residues. The germline V gene has CDR1 DFQATT and CDR2 SNEGSKA (reference sequence). Trimming shortened V by 2 bases and J by 3 bases, and 7 bases separated the two germline ends. The CDR3 DNA sequence: TGCAGTGCTAGATCCGGGGAAGAGACCCAGTACTTC. Its protein product is CSARSGEETQYF.

The sample holds many counts of this clonotype. The V gene is TRBV11-2, the J gene TRBJ1-6; no definite D call. CDR1 and CDR2 (germline): SGHAT, FQNNGV. The V gene lost 2 bases and the J gene lost 4 bases, with 6 bases spanning the gap. The CDR3 runs to 14 residues. This chain's CDR3 is CASSLPVYNSPLHF. The CDR3 DNA reads TGTGCCAGCAGCTTACCAGTTTATAATTCACCCCTCCACTTT.

This clonotype was counted between two and nine times. The chain recombines TRBV20-1 with TRBJ1-2, with 9 bases matching TRBD1. Germline CDR1 DFQATT, CDR2 SNEGSKA (reference sequence). This CDR3 is built from 13 residues. V gave up 6 bases and J gave up 4 bases; unmatched junction bases: 6. This CDR3 reads CSARGQGSYGYTF. CDR3 nucleotides: TGCAGTGCGCGGGGACAGGGAAGCTATGGCTACACCTTC.